This record covers a single T cell receptor (beta chain). No antigen is known for it. Deletions cut 6 bases from V and 4 bases from J, with 12 bases between. The germline CDR1 and CDR2 sequences are SNHLY and FYNNEI. The CDR3 loop spans 13 amino acids. This record comes from a study of cytomegalovirus exposure and HLA in healthy donors. Vbeta (60) and Jbeta (13) primers were used in the PCR. Clones were read by immunoSEQ multiplex PCR, and TCRdb kept only the in-frame ones, dropping some. In the table there are about 180,000 clones, roughly 77% of which are singletons. Points from the study as a whole: CMV serostatus alone was available as immune exposure information. Upon later analysis, TCR association rates were observed to vary by HLA locus, being highest for DRB1 and lowest for HLA-C.

The receptor's source is a woman in her 30s in good health and CMV-seronegative. V is TRBV2 and J is TRBJ2-5, with unresolved D. The sequencing input was PBMCs. The CDR3 is CASSGLARETQYF. CDR3 DNA sequence: TGTGCCAGCAGCGGGTTAGCCCGAGAGACCCAGTACTTC. Complete variable domain (other parts from reference TRBV2 and TRBJ2-5): EPEVTQTPSHQVTQMGQEVILRCVPISNHLYFYWYRQILGQKVEFLVSFYNNEISEKSEIFDDQFSVERPDGSNFTLKIRSTKLEDSAMYFCASSGLARETQYFGPGTRLLVL.